This record covers a single TCR beta chain. These data originate in a study of blood T cell repertoires in COVID-19. About the research overall: The United States, Italy and Spain provided the acute and convalescent COVID-19 samples. The cDNA or gDNA used as material had been derived from T cells, B-cell-depleted T cells, or PBMCs.

TCRdb's table, derived via immunoSEQ multiplex PCR, lists solely in-frame clones and lacks some. The sample has around 160,000 clones; 84% are singletons. V was pared by 3 bases and J by 2 bases, with 10 bases of the junction left unmatched. The CDR3 contains 17 residues. Germline loops: CDR1 SGHRS, CDR2 YFSETQ. Grouping used clinical history reported by participants in a survey and questionnaire. The sequenced sample consisted of PBMCs or T cells enriched from blood (not recorded which). The J gene is TRBJ1-3, the V gene TRBV5-1; 8 positions match TRBD1. The clonotype originates from a woman between 50 and 59 years old who had been exposed to COVID-19. For the CDR3, the DNA is TGCGCCAGCAGCTCCCGAGGGGCAGGGGGCACTGGAAACACCATATATTTT. Protein sequence: CASSSRGAGGTGNTIYF.